These 6 T cell receptor beta chains were all obtained from the same sample, sequenced in a study of cytomegalovirus exposure and HLA in healthy donors. The PCR used 60 Vbeta and 13 Jbeta primers. Sequencing used immunoSEQ multiplex PCR; TCRdb keeps in-frame clones, though not all of them. The sample holds more than 150,000 clones, over 70% seen once. The source material was PBMCs. The origin of the receptors is a woman in her twenties or thirties in good health and CMV-seronegative.

The CDR3 DNA reads as TGTGCCAGCAGTCCCGGGACAGGGGTGTACACTGAAGCTTTCTTT. Its protein is CASSPGTGVYTEAFF. V is TRBV6-1 and J is TRBJ1-1; 10 bases align to TRBD1. The ends lost 5 bases at V and 3 bases at J; junction bases unmatched: 6. CDR3 length: 15 residues. Germline-derived CDR1 and CDR2 are MNHNS and SASEGT.

V is TRBV28 and J is TRBJ1-4; 7 nucleotides align to TRBD1. The junction had 7 bases not matched to a gene; V was cut back by 5 bases and J by 7 bases. Germline CDR1 is MDHEN and CDR2 is SYDVKM. This CDR3 comprises 14 residues. As DNA, the CDR3 is TGTGCCAGCAGTACCGACAGGGAGAGTGAAAAACTGTTTTTT. Protein product: CASSTDRESEKLFF.

V gene TRBV19 combines with J gene TRBJ1-3; 8 positions match TRBD1. After removal of 3 bases from V and 2 bases from J, the junction contained 6 bases not matched to a gene. Germline assignment: CDR1 LNHDA and CDR2 SQIVND (reference sequence). CDR3 size: 16 residues. The DNA for the CDR3 is TGTGCCAGTAGTATTATATCGGACAGGGCTGGAAACACCATATATTTT. This codes for CASSIISDRAGNTIYF.

The rearrangement uses TRBV7-2 and TRBJ2-2; 7 bases map to TRBD1. Trimming took 5 bases from V and 1 from J; bases not matched to a gene: 4. The CDR3 runs to 15 residues. Germline CDR1 and CDR2: SGHTA and FQGNSA. This chain's CDR3 is CASSQTGQNTGELFF. The CDR3 DNA is TGTGCCAGCAGCCAGACAGGGCAGAACACCGGGGAGCTGTTTTTT.

The chain links TRBV9 to TRBJ2-3; 13 bases line up with TRBD2. CDR3 size: 18 residues. Germline CDR1 reads SGDLS; CDR2 reads YYNGEE. Germline trimming cut 0 bases from V and 6 bases from J; bases unmatched to any gene: 10. The CDR3 nucleotides are TGTGCCAGCAGCGTAGCACTAGCGGGAGGGACCGAGACGGATACGCAGTATTTT. It specifies CASSVALAGGTETDTQYF.

The chain couples TRBV5-8 to TRBJ2-7, with 8 bases matching TRBD1. CDR1 is SGHTS and CDR2 is YDEGEE in the germline V gene. V was clipped by 4 bases and J by 0 bases; unmatched bases: 6. There are 15 residues in the CDR3. The CDR3 nucleotides read TGTGCCAGCAGCGGCCGGACAGGGTTCTCCTACGAGCAGTACTTC. Residues: CASSGRTGFSYEQYF.